A single sample is the source of the 15 T cell receptor beta chains below, sequenced in a study of blood T cell repertoires in COVID-19. Sequenced by immunoSEQ multiplex PCR; TCRdb stores in-frame clones only, minus some. Among 110,000 to 150,000 clones listed, over 75% were seen once. Sequencing input: peripheral blood. The receptors come from a man in his sixties or seventies with acute or convalescent COVID-19.

The chain joins TRBV5-1 to TRBJ1-2; no reliable D call. The CDR3 loop spans 15 amino acids. From germline, CDR1 is SGHRS and CDR2 YFSETQ. V was pared by 4 bases and J by 7 bases, with 20 bases between. CDR3 in amino acids: CASSASGVNRGGYTF. The CDR3 coding sequence is TGCGCCAGCAGCGCGTCAGGCGTCAACCGGGGTGGCTACACCTTC.

The gene calls are TRBV2 and TRBJ1-1; D is undetermined. The CDR3 contains 12 residues. Germline values: CDR1 SNHLY, CDR2 FYNNEI. The germline V and J ends were trimmed by 8 bases and 5 bases, with 12 bases remaining between them. This chain's CDR3 is CASGEEVTEAFF. CDR3 DNA sequence: TGTGCCAGCGGCGAGGAAGTGACTGAAGCTTTCTTT.

The chain couples TRBV10-3 to TRBJ1-2; 9 positions match TRBD1. The germline CDR1 and CDR2 sequences are ENHRY and SYGVKD. This CDR3 has 17 residues. The V and J ends lost 6 bases and 2 bases, in that order; junction bases with no gene match: 13. The CDR3 coding sequence is TGTGCCATCAGGCCCCGACAGGGGGACGGGAGGAACTATGGCTACACCTTC. Its translation is CAIRPRQGDGRNYGYTF.

The chain is built from TRBV2 and TRBJ1-1; D unresolved. V dropped 2 bases and J dropped 2 bases, with 6 bases sitting between them. Germline V CDR1 and CDR2: SNHLY, FYNNEI. The CDR3 length is 13 residues. The CDR3 bases are TGTGCCAGCAGTGAAAGAGAAAACACTGAAGCTTTCTTT. It yields the protein CASSERENTEAFF.

This clone was observed once. This chain joins TRBV5-1 and TRBJ2-1; 8 bases align to TRBD2. Germline loops: CDR1 SGHRS, CDR2 YFSETQ. V lost 7 bases and J lost 10; bases outside the gene matches: 7. This CDR3 comprises 12 residues. As DNA, the CDR3 is TGCGCCAGCGCCGCGGGGGGCGGGGAGCAGTTCTTC. Its protein is CASAAGGGEQFF.

V gene TRBV5-1 combines with J gene TRBJ2-7; 7 nucleotides align to TRBD1. Unmatched junction bases numbered 14, after V lost 5 bases and J lost 6 bases. Looked up from germline, CDR1 is SGHRS and CDR2 is YFSETQ. The CDR3 runs 15 residues. The CDR3 nucleotides are TGCGCCAGCAGTCAGCTCCCCGACAGGGCCACCGAGCAGTACTTC. It is translated as CASSQLPDRATEQYF.

The chain recombines TRBV28 with TRBJ1-5; D might be TRBD1 (5 bases). The V and J ends lost 5 bases and 4 bases respectively, with 15 bases between them. This CDR3 has 15 residues. The germline V gene has CDR1 MDHEN and CDR2 SYDVKM. As DNA, the CDR3 is TGTGCCAGCAGTGCCAGACAGACCCAAAATCAGCCCCAGCATTTT. Protein product: CASSARQTQNQPQHF.

This chain joins TRBV7-8 and TRBJ1-5; D is possibly TRBD1 (6 bases). Trimming removed 4 bases at V and 1 base at J, with 11 bases between. CDR3 length: 15 amino acids. Germline V lookup: CDR1 SGHVS, CDR2 FQNEAQ. The CDR3, as DNA: TGTGCCAGCAGCTCGTTCACAGGGAGCAATCAGCCCCAGCATTTT. Protein product: CASSSFTGSNQPQHF.

The chain couples TRBV19 to TRBJ2-3; D may be TRBD1 (6 bases). Germline CDR1 is LNHDA and CDR2 is SQIVND (reference sequence). This CDR3 is built from 15 residues. The V and J ends lost 6 bases and 2 bases respectively, with 15 bases between them. The CDR3 reads CASSAGTLTTDTQYF. For the CDR3, the DNA is TGTGCCAGTAGCGCCGGGACACTGACCACAGATACGCAGTATTTT.

This clone was seen a single time. The chain links TRBV28 to TRBJ2-7; TRBD1 aligns across 7 bases. Germline CDR1 and CDR2: MDHEN and SYDVKM. The V and J ends lost 5 bases and 6 bases, in that order; junction bases with no gene match: 1. This CDR3 has 11 residues. CDR3 sequence reads: CASSRTGEQYF. Written as DNA, the CDR3 is TGTGCCAGCAGTCGGACAGGCGAGCAGTACTTC.

The sample holds one count of this clone. The chain has TRBV6-5 and TRBJ2-7, with D maybe TRBD2 (7 bases). CDR1 and CDR2 from the germline V gene are MNHEY and SVGAGI. This CDR3 has 15 residues. Deletions cut 0 bases from V and 3 bases from J, with 12 bases between. The DNA for the CDR3 is TGTGCCAGCAGTTACTCATACAGGGACTACTACGAGCAGTACTTC. It encodes CASSYSYRDYYEQYF.

The CDR3 coding sequence is TGTGCCAGCAGTGAAGCTGGGCGAGCTTTCTTT. This translates into CASSEAGRAFF. The J gene is TRBJ1-1, the V gene TRBV2; D remains unclear. CDR3 length: 11 residues. Germline CDR1 reads SNHLY; CDR2 reads FYNNEI. V lost 0 bases and J 10 bases, leaving 6 bases between the germline ends.

The chain employs TRBV2 and TRBJ2-2; D remains unclear. Between the trimmed V and J ends, which lost 4 bases and 4 bases, there was a span of 10 bases. Germline assignment: CDR1 SNHLY and CDR2 FYNNEI. The CDR3 extends over 14 amino acids. The CDR3 region has the DNA TGTGCCAGCAGTGCAACATTAAGCACCGGGGAGCTGTTTTTT. Its translation is CASSATLSTGELFF.

CDR3 bases: TGTGCCAGCAGTTTATTGAGGAATTCACCCCTCCACTTT. Translation: CASSLLRNSPLHF. The rearrangement links TRBV28 to TRBJ1-6; D call uncertain. V shed 1 base and J shed 7 bases, with 5 bases lying between them. Germline V CDR1 and CDR2: MDHEN, SYDVKM. The CDR3 is 13 residues long. The variable domain in full, with the rest retrieved from reference TRBV28 and TRBJ1-6, is DVKVTQSSRYLVKRTGEKVFLECVQDMDHENMFWYRQDPGLGLRLIYFSYDVKMKEKGDIPEGYSVSREKKERFSLILESASTNQTSMYLCASSLLRNSPLHFGNGTRLTVT.

The gene calls are TRBV5-1 and TRBJ2-1; 14 nucleotides line up with TRBD2. The CDR3 runs to 16 residues. The junction had 8 bases not matched to a gene; V was cut back by 3 bases and J by 9 bases. Germline loops: CDR1 SGHRS, CDR2 YFSETQ. The CDR3 region has the DNA TGCGCCAGCAGCTGGGGGACTAGCGGGGGAAGAGGTGAGCAGTTCTTC. This encodes CASSWGTSGGRGEQFF.